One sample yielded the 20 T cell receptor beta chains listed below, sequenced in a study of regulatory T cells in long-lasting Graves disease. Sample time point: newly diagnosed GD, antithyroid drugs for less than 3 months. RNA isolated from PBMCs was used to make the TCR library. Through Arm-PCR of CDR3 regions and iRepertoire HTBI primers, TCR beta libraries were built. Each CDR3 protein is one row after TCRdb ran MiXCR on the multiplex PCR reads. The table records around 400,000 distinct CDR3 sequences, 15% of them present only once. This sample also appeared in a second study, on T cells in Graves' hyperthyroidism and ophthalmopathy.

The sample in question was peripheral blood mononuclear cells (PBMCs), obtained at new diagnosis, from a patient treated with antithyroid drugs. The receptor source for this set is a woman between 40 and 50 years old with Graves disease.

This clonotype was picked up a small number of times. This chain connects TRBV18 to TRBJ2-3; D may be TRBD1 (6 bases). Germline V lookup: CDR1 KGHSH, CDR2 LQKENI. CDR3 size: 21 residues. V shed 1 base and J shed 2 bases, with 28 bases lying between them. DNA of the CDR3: TGTGCCAGCTCACCACTCAGGCTGGCCCTGGGGGCAGGGACCTCCACAGATACGCAGTATTTT. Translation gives CASSPLRLALGAGTSTDTQYF.

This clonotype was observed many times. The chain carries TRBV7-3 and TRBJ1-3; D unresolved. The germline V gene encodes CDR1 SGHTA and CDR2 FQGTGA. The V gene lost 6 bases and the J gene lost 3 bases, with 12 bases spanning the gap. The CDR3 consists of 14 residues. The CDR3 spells CASRRTGSGNTIYF. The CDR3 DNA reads TGTGCCAGCAGACGAACGGGGAGTGGAAACACCATATATTTT. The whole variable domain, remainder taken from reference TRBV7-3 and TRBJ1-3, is GAGVSQTPSNKVTEKGKYVELRCDPISGHTALYWYRQSLGQGPEFLIYFQGTGAADDSGLPNDRFFAVRPEGSVSTLKIQRTERGDSAVYLCASRRTGSGNTIYFGEGSWLTVV.

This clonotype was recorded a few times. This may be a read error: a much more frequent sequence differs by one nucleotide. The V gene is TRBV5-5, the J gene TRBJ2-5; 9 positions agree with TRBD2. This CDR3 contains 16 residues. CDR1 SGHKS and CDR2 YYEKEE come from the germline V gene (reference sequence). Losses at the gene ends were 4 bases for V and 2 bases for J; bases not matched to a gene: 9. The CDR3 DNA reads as TGTGCCAGCAGCCTGAATAGCGGGAGCAGGCAAGAGACCCAGTACTTC. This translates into CASSLNSGSRQETQYF.

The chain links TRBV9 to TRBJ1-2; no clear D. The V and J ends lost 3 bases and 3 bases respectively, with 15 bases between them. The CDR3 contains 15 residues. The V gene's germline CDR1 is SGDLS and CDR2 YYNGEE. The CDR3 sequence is CASSGTSTWDYGYTF. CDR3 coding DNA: TGTGCCAGCAGCGGAACCTCGACTTGGGACTATGGCTACACCTTC.

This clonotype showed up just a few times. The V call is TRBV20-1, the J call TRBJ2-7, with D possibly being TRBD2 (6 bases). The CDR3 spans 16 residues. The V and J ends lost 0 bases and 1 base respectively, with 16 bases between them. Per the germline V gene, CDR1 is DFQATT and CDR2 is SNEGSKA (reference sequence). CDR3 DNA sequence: TGCAGTGCTAGAGAGGCGGGAACCTTCCTTTCCTACGAGCAGTACTTC. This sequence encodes CSAREAGTFLSYEQYF.

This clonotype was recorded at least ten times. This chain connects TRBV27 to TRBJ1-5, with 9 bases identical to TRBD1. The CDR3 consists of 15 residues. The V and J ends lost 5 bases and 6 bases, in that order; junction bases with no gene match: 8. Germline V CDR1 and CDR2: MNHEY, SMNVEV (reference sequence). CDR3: CASSLSGTGSQPQHF. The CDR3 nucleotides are TGTGCCAGCAGTCTAAGCGGGACAGGGAGTCAGCCCCAGCATTTT.

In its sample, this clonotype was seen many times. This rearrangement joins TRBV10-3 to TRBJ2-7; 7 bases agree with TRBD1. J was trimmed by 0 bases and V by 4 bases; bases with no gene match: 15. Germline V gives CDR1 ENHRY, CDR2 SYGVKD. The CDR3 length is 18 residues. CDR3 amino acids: CAISGGRRTGQHSYEQYF. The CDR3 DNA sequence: TGTGCCATCAGTGGGGGGAGAAGAACGGGACAGCACTCCTACGAGCAGTACTTC.

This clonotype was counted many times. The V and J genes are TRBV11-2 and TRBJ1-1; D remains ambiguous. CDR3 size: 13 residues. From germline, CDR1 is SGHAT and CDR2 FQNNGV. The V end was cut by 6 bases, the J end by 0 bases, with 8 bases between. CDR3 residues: CASRTTLNTEAFF. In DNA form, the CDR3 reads TGTGCCAGCAGAACGACCCTGAACACTGAAGCTTTCTTT.

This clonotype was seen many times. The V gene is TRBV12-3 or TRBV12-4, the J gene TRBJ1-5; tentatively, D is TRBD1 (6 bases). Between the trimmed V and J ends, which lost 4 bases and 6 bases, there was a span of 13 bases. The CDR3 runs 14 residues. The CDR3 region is CASSWTASGQPQHF. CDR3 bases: TGTGCCAGCAGTTGGACAGCCAGCGGTCAGCCCCAGCATTTT.

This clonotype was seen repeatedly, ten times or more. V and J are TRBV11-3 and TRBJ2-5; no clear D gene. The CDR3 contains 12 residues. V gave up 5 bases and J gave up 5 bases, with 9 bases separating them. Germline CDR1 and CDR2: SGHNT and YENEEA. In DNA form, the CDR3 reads TGTGCCAGCAGCCGTAGGACGGAGACCCAGTACTTC. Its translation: CASSRRTETQYF.

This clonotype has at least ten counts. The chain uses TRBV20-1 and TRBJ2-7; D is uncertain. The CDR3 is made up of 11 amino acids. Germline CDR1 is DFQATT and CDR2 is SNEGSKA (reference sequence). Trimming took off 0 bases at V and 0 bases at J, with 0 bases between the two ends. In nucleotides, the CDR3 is TGCAGTGCTAGAGACTCCTACGAGCAGTACTTC. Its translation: CSARDSYEQYF.

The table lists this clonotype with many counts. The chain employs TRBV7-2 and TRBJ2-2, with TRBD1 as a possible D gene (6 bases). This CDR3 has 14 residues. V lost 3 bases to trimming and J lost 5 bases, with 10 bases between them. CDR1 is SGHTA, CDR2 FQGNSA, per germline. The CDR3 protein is CASSFQGTTGELFF. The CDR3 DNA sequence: TGTGCCAGCAGCTTCCAGGGGACAACCGGGGAGCTGTTTTTT.

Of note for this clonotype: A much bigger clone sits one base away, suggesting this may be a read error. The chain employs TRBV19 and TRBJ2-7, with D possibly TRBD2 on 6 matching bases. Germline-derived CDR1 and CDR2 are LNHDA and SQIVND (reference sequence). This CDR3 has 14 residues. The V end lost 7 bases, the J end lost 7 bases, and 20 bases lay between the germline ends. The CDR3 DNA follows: TGTGCCAGTATTGGGGGGAGGTTCTACAATGAGCAGTACTTC. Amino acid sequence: CASIGGRFYNEQYF.

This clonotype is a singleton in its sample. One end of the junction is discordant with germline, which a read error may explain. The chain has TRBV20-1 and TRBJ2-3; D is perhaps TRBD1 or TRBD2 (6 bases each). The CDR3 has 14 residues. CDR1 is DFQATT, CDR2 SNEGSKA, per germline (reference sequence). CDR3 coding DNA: TGCAGTGCTAGAGATCCGGGGGCTGAGGGTACGCACTATTTT. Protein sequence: CSARDPGAEGTHYF.

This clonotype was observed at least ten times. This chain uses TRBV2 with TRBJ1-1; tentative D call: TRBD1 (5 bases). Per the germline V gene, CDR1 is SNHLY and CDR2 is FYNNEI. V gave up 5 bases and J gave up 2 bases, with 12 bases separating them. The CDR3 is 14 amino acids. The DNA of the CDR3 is TGTGCCAGCAGTAAAGAGACAGTCAACACTGAAGCTTTCTTT. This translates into CASSKETVNTEAFF. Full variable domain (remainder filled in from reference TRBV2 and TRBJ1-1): EPEVTQTPSHQVTQMGQEVILRCVPISNHLYFYWYRQILGQKVEFLVSFYNNEISEKSEIFDDQFSVERPDGSNFTLKIRSTKLEDSAMYFCASSKETVNTEAFFGQGTRLTVV.

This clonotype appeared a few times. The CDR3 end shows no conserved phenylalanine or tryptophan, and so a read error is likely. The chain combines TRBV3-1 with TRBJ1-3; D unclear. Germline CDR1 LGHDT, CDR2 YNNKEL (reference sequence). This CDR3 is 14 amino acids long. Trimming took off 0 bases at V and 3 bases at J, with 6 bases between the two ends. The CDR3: CASSQETFGNTIYS. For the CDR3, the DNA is TGTGCCAGCAGCCAAGAAACCTTTGGAAACACCATATATTCT.

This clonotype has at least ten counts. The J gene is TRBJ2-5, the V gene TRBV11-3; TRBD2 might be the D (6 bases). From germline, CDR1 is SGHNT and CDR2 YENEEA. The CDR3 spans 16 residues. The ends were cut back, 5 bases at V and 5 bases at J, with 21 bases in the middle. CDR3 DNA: TGTGCCAGCAGCCCCTCGGGTAGCGGATTGGGGGAGACCCAGTACTTC. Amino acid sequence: CASSPSGSGLGETQYF.

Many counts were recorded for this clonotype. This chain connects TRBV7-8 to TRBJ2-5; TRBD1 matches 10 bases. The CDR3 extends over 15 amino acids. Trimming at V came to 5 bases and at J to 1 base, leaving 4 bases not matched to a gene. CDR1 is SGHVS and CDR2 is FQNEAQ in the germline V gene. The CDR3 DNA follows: TGTGCCAGCAGCGCCTGGGACAGGGGCCAAGAGACCCAGTACTTC. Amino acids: CASSAWDRGQETQYF.

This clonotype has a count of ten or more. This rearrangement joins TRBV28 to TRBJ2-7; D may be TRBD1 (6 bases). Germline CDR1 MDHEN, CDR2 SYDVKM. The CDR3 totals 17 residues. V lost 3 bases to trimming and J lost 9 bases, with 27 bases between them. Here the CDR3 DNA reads TGTGCCAGCAGTTTCCCCCTAGGACAGAGGGTTCTACGGGGGCAGTACTTC. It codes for CASSFPLGQRVLRGQYF.

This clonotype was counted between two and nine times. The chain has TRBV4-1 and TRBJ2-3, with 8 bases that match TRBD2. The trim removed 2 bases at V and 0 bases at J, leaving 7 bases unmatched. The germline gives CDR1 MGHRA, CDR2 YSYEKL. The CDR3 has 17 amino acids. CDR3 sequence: CASSQKGLGTSTDTQYF. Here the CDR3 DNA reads TGCGCCAGCAGCCAAAAGGGACTAGGAACTAGCACAGATACGCAGTATTTT.